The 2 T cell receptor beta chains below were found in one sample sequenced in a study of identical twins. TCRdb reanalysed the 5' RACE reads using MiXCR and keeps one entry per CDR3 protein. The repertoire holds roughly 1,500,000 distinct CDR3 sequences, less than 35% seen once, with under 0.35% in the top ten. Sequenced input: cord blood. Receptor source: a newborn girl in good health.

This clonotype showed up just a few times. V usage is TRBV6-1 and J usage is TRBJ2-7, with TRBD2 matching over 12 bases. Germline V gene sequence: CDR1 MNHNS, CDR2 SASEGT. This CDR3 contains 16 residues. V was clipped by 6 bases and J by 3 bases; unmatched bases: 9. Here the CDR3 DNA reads TGTGCCAGCAGCCAACTGGTGACTAGCGGGAGCTACGAGCAGTACTTC. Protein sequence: CASSQLVTSGSYEQYF.

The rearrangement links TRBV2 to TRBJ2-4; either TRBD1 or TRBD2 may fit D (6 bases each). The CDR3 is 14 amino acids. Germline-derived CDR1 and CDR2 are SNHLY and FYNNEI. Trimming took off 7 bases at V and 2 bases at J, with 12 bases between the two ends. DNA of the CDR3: TGTGCCAGCAAGAAGGGGGGTACCAAAAACATTCAGTACTTC. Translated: CASKKGGTKNIQYF.